Shown below are 23 T cell receptor beta chains from a single sample sequenced in a study of OX40 agonist ivuxolimab in advanced cancers. The data were produced by immunoSEQ multiplex PCR, yet TCRdb's version contains in-frame clones alone and is incomplete. The table lists some 54,000 clones, 86% of them singletons, with around 6.4% in the top ten. Sequenced material: CD4+ or CD8+ T cells sorted from blood, taken in a trial of the OX40 agonist ivuxolimab. The receptors shown here come from an adult with an advanced solid tumor such as melanoma, head and neck, liver or kidney cancer.

The J gene is TRBJ2-5, the V gene TRBV19; possibly TRBD1 or TRBD2 for D (5 bases each). There are 16 residues in the CDR3. V was clipped by 3 bases and J by 0 bases, with 14 bases between them. In germline, CDR1 is LNHDA, CDR2 SQIVND (reference sequence). CDR3 sequence (DNA): TGTGCCAGTAGTATTGGTGGGGCGGGTTACCAAGAGACCCAGTACTTC. This encodes CASSIGGAGYQETQYF.

This chain uses TRBV10-2 with TRBJ1-1; 7 positions agree with TRBD1. The CDR3 loop spans 14 amino acids. Germline loops: CDR1 WSHSY, CDR2 SAAADI. V was pared by 6 bases and J by 4 bases, with 8 bases of the junction left unmatched. CDR3 bases: TGCGCCAGCAGGCCCCTACAGGGGTTCACTGAAGCTTTCTTT. Translating it yields CASRPLQGFTEAFF.

The gene calls are TRBV5-4 and TRBJ2-1; TRBD2 matches 10 bases. V trimming: 0 bases; J trimming: 7 bases; junction bases outside the gene matches: 7. Germline V gene lookup returns CDR1 SGHNT and CDR2 YYREEE (reference sequence). The CDR3 is 16 amino acids. The CDR3 DNA reads as TGTGCCAGCAGCTTGGATCGGGCTAGCGGGGGTAATGAGCAGTTCTTC. Translating it yields CASSLDRASGGNEQFF.

V gene TRBV5-1 combines with J gene TRBJ2-2; a weak D match, TRBD1 (6 bases). CDR3 length: 15 residues. The germline V gene encodes CDR1 SGHRS and CDR2 YFSETQ. Trimming pared 3 bases from V and 3 bases from J, leaving 12 bases between. The CDR3 DNA is TGCGCCAGCAGCTGGCAGGACAGATACACCGGGGAGCTGTTTTTT. Residues: CASSWQDRYTGELFF. The whole variable domain, remainder taken from reference TRBV5-1 and TRBJ2-2, is KAGVTQTPRYLIKTRGQQVTLSCSPISGHRSVSWYQQTPGQGLQFLFEYFSETQRNKGNFPGRFSGRQFSNSRSEMNVSTLELGDSALYLCASSWQDRYTGELFFGEGSRLTVL.

The chain carries TRBV30 and TRBJ1-4, with D hard to call. There are 13 residues in the CDR3. Germline V gives CDR1 GTSNPN, CDR2 SVGIG (reference sequence). V lost 3 bases and J 7 bases, leaving 12 bases between the germline ends. CDR3 sequence: CAWSLGGIEKLFF. The CDR3 bases are TGTGCCTGGAGCCTTGGAGGGATTGAAAAACTGTTTTTT.

This clone was recorded once. The rearrangement links TRBV5-1 to TRBJ2-2; weak D call: TRBD2 (6 bases). V lost 3 bases, J lost 0 bases, and 9 bases lay in between. Germline values: CDR1 SGHRS, CDR2 YFSETQ. The CDR3 length is 15 residues. CDR3 in amino acids: CASSWDWTNTGELFF. For the CDR3, the DNA is TGCGCCAGCAGCTGGGACTGGACGAACACCGGGGAGCTGTTTTTT.

V and J are TRBV30 and TRBJ2-3; D remains ambiguous. V was cut by 0 bases and J by 0 bases, with 10 bases left in between. The germline V gene has CDR1 GTSNPN and CDR2 SVGIG (reference sequence). The CDR3 has 15 amino acids. The CDR3 loop reads CAWSVADPSTDTQYF. CDR3 sequence (DNA): TGTGCCTGGAGTGTTGCGGACCCAAGCACAGATACGCAGTATTTT.

The chain joins TRBV5-1 to TRBJ2-2, with D hard to call. The CDR3 has 16 amino acids. The V and J ends lost 4 bases and 2 bases respectively, with 15 bases between them. Germline-derived CDR1 and CDR2 are SGHRS and YFSETQ. CDR3: CASSPPGRLNTGELFF. The CDR3 bases are TGCGCCAGCAGCCCTCCGGGCCGCCTCAACACCGGGGAGCTGTTTTTT.

This clone was seen a handful of times. The gene calls are TRBV2 and TRBJ2-7, with D perhaps matching TRBD1 or TRBD2 (6 bases each). CDR1 and CDR2 from the germline V gene are SNHLY and FYNNEI. Trimming removed 10 bases from V and 2 bases from J, with 18 bases in between. The length of the CDR3 is 14 residues. The CDR3 coding sequence is TGTGCCACGAAGGCGGGATCAGGGGCCTACGAGCAGTACTTC. It codes for CATKAGSGAYEQYF.

Note on this clone: The junction does not match germline at one end; this may be a read error. This sample includes further DNA sequences coding for the same CDR3. CDR3 DNA sequence: TGTGCCAGCAGCTCGGTAACAGGGTCCCAGCCCCAACATTTT. Its translation: CASSSVTGSQPQHF. The V gene is TRBV7-9, the J gene TRBJ1-5; D perhaps matches TRBD1 (6 bases). CDR3 length: 14 amino acids. Germline loops: CDR1 SEHNR, CDR2 FQNEAQ (reference sequence).

The chain joins TRBV30 to TRBJ2-3; no clear D. Looked up from germline, CDR1 is GTSNPN and CDR2 is SVGIG (reference sequence). Trimming cost V 0 bases and J 2 bases, with 15 bases left between them. This CDR3 comprises 16 residues. The CDR3 DNA sequence: TGTGCCTGGAGTGTACCTGGCGGCCGGCCCACAGATACGCAGTATTTT. This translates into CAWSVPGGRPTDTQYF.

The chain recombines TRBV6-6 with TRBJ1-1; perhaps TRBD1 as D (6 bases). This CDR3 has 15 residues. Germline values: CDR1 MNHNY, CDR2 SVGAGI (reference sequence). Trimming shortened V by 7 bases and J by 1 base, and 16 bases separated the two germline ends. This CDR3 reads CASTGLPQGNTEAFF. The DNA for the CDR3 is TGTGCCAGCACCGGACTACCACAGGGGAACACTGAAGCTTTCTTT.

The V and J genes are TRBV7-9 and TRBJ2-1; 8 nucleotides agree with TRBD2. CDR1 is SEHNR, CDR2 FQNEAQ, per germline (reference sequence). The length of the CDR3 is 15 residues. V dropped 4 bases and J dropped 6; count of bases not matched to a gene: 8. The CDR3 DNA sequence: TGTGCCAGCAGCTACCGGACTAGCCGGGCCAATGAGCAGTTCTTC. Translated: CASSYRTSRANEQFF.

The chain combines TRBV9 with TRBJ1-1; 8 bases are shared with TRBD1. This CDR3 has 19 amino acids. Germline V CDR1 and CDR2: SGDLS, YYNGEE. V dropped 3 bases and J dropped 4; count of bases not matched to a gene: 20. The chain's CDR3 is CASSAPRGQGNVLGTEAFF. The CDR3 DNA follows: TGTGCCAGCAGCGCCCCCCGAGGACAGGGAAATGTATTGGGCACTGAAGCTTTCTTT.

The CDR3 spells CASSKLNRETKNIQYF. Written as DNA, the CDR3 is TGTGCCAGCAGCAAACTAAACAGGGAGACGAAAAACATTCAGTACTTC. The chain couples TRBV21-1 to TRBJ2-4; the table's TRBD1 call for D was not verified on the DNA. TRBV21-1 is given as a pseudogene. There are 16 residues in the CDR3.

This clone has only a few counts. The chain carries TRBV7-3 and TRBJ1-1; D not resolved. Germline V gene sequence: CDR1 SGHTA, CDR2 FQGTGA. V lost 3 bases to trimming and J lost 5 bases, with 19 bases between them. The CDR3 has 16 residues. The CDR3, as DNA: TGTGCCAGCAGCTTTCTCTCCAGGTATCGGTGGACTGAAGCTTTCTTT. Amino acids: CASSFLSRYRWTEAFF.

The chain carries TRBV5-5 and TRBJ2-3; D remains ambiguous. This CDR3 is built from 15 residues. V shed 0 bases and J shed 0 bases, with 8 bases lying between them. Germline V lookup: CDR1 SGHKS, CDR2 YYEKEE (reference sequence). CDR3 bases: TGTGCCAGCAGCTTGGTATCAGCTAGCACAGATACGCAGTATTTT. Translating gives CASSLVSASTDTQYF.

V gene TRBV29-1 combines with J gene TRBJ1-2, with D perhaps TRBD1 (6 bases). Germline CDR1 and CDR2: SQVTM and ANQGSEA. Trimming removed 4 bases from V and 6 bases from J, with 15 bases in between. This CDR3 region has 13 residues. The CDR3 loop is CSVGRLRGDGYTF. In nucleotides, the CDR3 is TGCAGCGTTGGGAGGCTGAGGGGGGATGGCTACACCTTC.

J is TRBJ2-3 and V is TRBV6-5, with D possibly being TRBD1 or TRBD2 (5 bases each). Germline CDR1 reads MNHEY; CDR2 reads SVGAGI. The CDR3 extends over 15 amino acids. Trimming removed 4 bases at V and 1 base at J, with 12 bases between. CDR3 region: CASSLGTRGTDTQYF. For the CDR3, the DNA is TGTGCCAGCAGTTTGGGGACGCGGGGCACAGATACGCAGTATTTT.

Worth noting for this clone: This specimen includes other DNA sequences encoding the same CDR3. This chain joins TRBV7-9 and TRBJ1-3; TRBD1 might be the D (5 bases). This CDR3 contains 16 residues. V lost 7 bases to trimming and J lost 0 bases, with 16 bases between them. Germline assignment: CDR1 SEHNR and CDR2 FQNEAQ (reference sequence). In nucleotides, the CDR3 is TGTGCCAGCACCACAGGAGCAGGCAACTCTGGAAACACCATATATTTT. Residues: CASTTGAGNSGNTIYF.

This chain joins TRBV23-1 and TRBJ2-5; 7 bases fit TRBD1. TRBV23-1 is an open reading frame whose function is uncertain. Trimming took 4 bases from V and 2 from J; bases not matched to a gene: 10. The CDR3 runs 16 residues. CDR3 DNA sequence: TGCGCCAGCAGTCCCCCGACGAGGGGGCGGCAAGAGACCCAGTACTTC. Its protein product is CASSPPTRGRQETQYF.

This chain joins TRBV7-2 and TRBJ1-2; weak D call: TRBD1 (5 bases). The CDR3 is 14 amino acids. CDR1 and CDR2 from the germline V gene are SGHTA and FQGNSA. V was clipped by 8 bases and J by 8 bases, with 21 bases between them. This CDR3 reads CASRFSGSSSGYTF. The CDR3 DNA is TGTGCCAGCCGTTTTTCAGGGTCGTCCAGCGGCTACACCTTC.

V is TRBV6-6 and J is TRBJ1-2; 8 bases are a match to TRBD1. This CDR3 region has 14 residues. Germline-derived CDR1 and CDR2 are MNHNY and SVGAGI (reference sequence). V shed 4 bases, J shed 3 bases, and the junction held 4 bases outside the gene matches. The CDR3 region is CASSFQQGDYGYTF. CDR3 DNA sequence: TGTGCCAGCAGTTTCCAACAGGGGGACTATGGCTACACCTTC.